This T cell receptor (beta chain) was sequenced in a study of CD8 T cells in Susac syndrome. TCR beta sequencing covered blood CD8+ and CD4+ T cells. As controls, healthy donors matched for age and sex were used. It was negative isolation that provided the CD8+ and CD4+ T cells, whereas TEMRA cells were enriched by FACS. The CDR3 contains 18 residues. Between the trimmed V and J ends, which lost 4 bases and 0 bases, there was a span of 19 bases. The germline V gene has CDR1 SGHVS and CDR2 FQNEAQ. Random hexamers served to reverse transcribe about 0.45 to 1 ug RNA. Amplification of the TCR beta CDR3 was carried out by immunoSEQ multiplex PCR, which spanned a total of 54 Vbeta and 13 Jbeta segments. TCRdb reprocessed the immunoSEQ multiplex PCR reads via MiXCR and lists one record per CDR3 protein. This table has about 120,000 distinct CDR3 sequences, over 90% appearing once.

The chain recombines TRBV7-8 with TRBJ1-3; D is unclear. Input material: CD4+ T cells from PBMCs. The clonotype comes from a human donor in good health. The CDR3 region is CASSSSAATESSGNTIYF. Here the CDR3 DNA reads TGTGCCAGCAGCTCCTCGGCCGCGACTGAGAGCTCTGGAAACACCATATATTTT.